This T cell receptor (beta chain) was captured by sequencing in a study of chemoradiotherapy in HPV16-positive cancers. Using immunoSEQ multiplex PCR, the repertoire was profiled, and TCRdb retains in-frame clones only, with some absent. The sample has about 20,000 clones, approximately 86% seen once. Per germline, CDR1 MNHEY and CDR2 SMNVEV (reference sequence). Trimming took off 6 bases at V and 0 bases at J, with 23 bases between the two ends. This CDR3 spans 18 amino acids. Repertoires were sampled repeatedly during chemoradiotherapy. The rearrangement links TRBV27 to TRBJ1-1; perhaps TRBD1 as D (6 bases). The sample consisted of blood, taken from a patient who underwent chemoradiotherapy. This clonotype originated in a human donor with HPV-associated anogenital cancer. CDR3: CASRGVGGLFRMNTEAFF. The CDR3 region has the DNA TGTGCCAGCAGGGGGGTGGGGGGCCTTTTTCGAATGAACACTGAAGCTTTCTTT.